Following are 22 T cell receptor beta chains from one sample sequenced in a study of cytomegalovirus exposure and HLA in healthy donors. Primers: 60 Vbeta forward and 13 Jbeta reverse. The table came from immunoSEQ multiplex PCR; TCRdb's copy has only in-frame clones and leaves some out. The table lists about 200,000 clones, roughly three quarters of them singletons. The specimen was PBMCs. The receptors derive from a woman between 45 and 65 years old in good health and CMV-seronegative.

The V and J genes are TRBV19 and TRBJ1-2; 10 bases match TRBD1. Trimming took 5 bases from V and 8 from J; bases not matched to a gene: 14. The CDR3 has 16 amino acids. CDR1 is LNHDA and CDR2 is SQIVND in the germline V gene (reference sequence). The CDR3 DNA is TGTGCCAGTAGTTTGACAGGGGGCGTGCTGACGGGGGGCTACACCTTC. Residues: CASSLTGGVLTGGYTF.

The genes are TRBV29-1 and TRBJ2-1; D ambiguous. The germline gives CDR1 SQVTM, CDR2 ANQGSEA. The CDR3 runs 12 residues. V was pared by 8 bases and J by 1 base, with 9 bases between. CDR3 amino acids: CSLRLSYNEQFF. For the CDR3, the DNA is TGCAGCCTTAGACTTTCCTACAATGAGCAGTTCTTC.

The rearrangement links TRBV9 to TRBJ1-1; 9 bases are shared with TRBD1. This CDR3 contains 15 residues. Germline values: CDR1 SGDLS, CDR2 YYNGEE. Trimming cost V 0 bases and J 6 bases; bases outside gene matches: 6. CDR3 nucleotide sequence: TGTGCCAGCAGCGTAGTGGGACAGGGAGGCGCTGAAGCTTTCTTT. It yields the protein CASSVVGQGGAEAFF.

This clone was detected only a few times. The chain combines TRBV4-1 with TRBJ1-4, with D possibly matching TRBD1 (5 bases). The germline V and J ends were trimmed by 1 base and 8 bases, with 8 bases remaining between them. Looked up from germline, CDR1 is MGHRA and CDR2 is YSYEKL. The CDR3 runs to 13 residues. In nucleotides, the CDR3 is TGCGCCAGCAGCCAAGGGAGGGGAGAAAAACTGTTTTTT. As protein: CASSQGRGEKLFF.

The chain couples TRBV10-1 to TRBJ2-1; 8 bases agree with TRBD1. The V segment lost 3 bases and the J segment 4 bases; nucleotides outside the gene matches: 14. The CDR3 contains 18 residues. CDR1 WNHNN and CDR2 SYGVQD come from the germline V gene (reference sequence). As DNA, the CDR3 is TGCGCCAGCAGTGAAGGACAGGGTGGGTCTCGGAGGTACAATGAGCAGTTCTTC. It translates to CASSEGQGGSRRYNEQFF.

The chain joins TRBV2 to TRBJ1-6; perhaps TRBD1 as D (5 bases). The germline V gene has CDR1 SNHLY and CDR2 FYNNEI. Trimming took 6 bases from V and 6 from J, leaving 18 bases between them. The CDR3 length is 16 residues. CDR3 loop: CASSPNPPGFNSPLHF. The CDR3 DNA reads TGTGCCAGCAGCCCTAACCCCCCAGGGTTTAATTCACCCCTCCACTTT. Together with reference TRBV2 and TRBJ1-6, the CDR3 gives the full variable domain: EPEVTQTPSHQVTQMGQEVILRCVPISNHLYFYWYRQILGQKVEFLVSFYNNEISEKSEIFDDQFSVERPDGSNFTLKIRSTKLEDSAMYFCASSPNPPGFNSPLHFGNGTRLTVT.

The chain joins TRBV6-6 to TRBJ2-1; 7 nucleotides align to TRBD2. The CDR3 is 14 residues long. Germline loops: CDR1 MNHNY, CDR2 SVGAGI (reference sequence). With V trimmed by 10 bases and J by 6 bases, 12 bases remained unmatched. The CDR3 here is CATRLGGDGNEQFF. The CDR3 DNA follows: TGTGCCACCCGCCTTGGGGGGGACGGCAATGAGCAGTTCTTC.

The chain recombines TRBV7-9 with TRBJ2-1; 7 nucleotides match TRBD2. After removal of 4 bases from V and 12 bases from J, the junction contained 12 bases not matched to a gene. The CDR3 length is 14 residues. Germline CDR1 SEHNR, CDR2 FQNEAQ (reference sequence). In DNA, the CDR3 is TGTGCCAGCAGCTCCCGGGACTATTGGGTCTGGCAGTTCTTC. This codes for CASSSRDYWVWQFF. The variable domain in full, completed from reference TRBV7-9 and TRBJ2-1, reads DTGVSQNPRHKITKRGQNVTFRCDPISEHNRLYWYRQTLGQGPEFLTYFQNEAQLEKSRLLSDRFSAERPKGSFSTLEIQRTEQGDSAMYLCASSSRDYWVWQFFGPGTRLTVL.

This chain joins TRBV2 and TRBJ1-5; 10 positions match TRBD1. CDR1 and CDR2 (germline): SNHLY, FYNNEI. V trimming: 5 bases; J trimming: 7 bases; junction bases outside the gene matches: 17. CDR3 length: 18 amino acids. The CDR3 spells CASSIRDRGLSGRQPQHF. CDR3 DNA: TGTGCCAGCAGTATCCGGGACAGGGGTCTGAGCGGCAGGCAGCCCCAGCATTTT.

The V and J genes are TRBV19 and TRBJ1-4; 9 bases match TRBD1. The J segment lost 0 bases and the V segment lost 5 bases, leaving 4 bases of the junction unmatched. The CDR3 spans 16 residues. In germline, CDR1 is LNHDA, CDR2 SQIVND (reference sequence). The CDR3 loop reads CASSPGQGATNEKLFF. Written as DNA, the CDR3 is TGTGCCAGTAGTCCGGGACAGGGAGCAACTAATGAAAAACTGTTTTTT.

This clone was seen a handful of times. V and J are TRBV6-6 and TRBJ1-2; D uncertain. The germline CDR1 and CDR2 sequences are MNHNY and SVGAGI (reference sequence). V lost 6 bases, J lost 0 bases, and 11 bases lay in between. This CDR3 is built from 14 residues. DNA for the CDR3: TGTGCCAGCAGCTCAACGCTATCTAACTATGGCTACACCTTC. This translates into CASSSTLSNYGYTF.

The CDR3 DNA reads as TGCAGCGTTGAACGACCCGGGACTAGAACCGAGCAGTACTTC. Its protein is CSVERPGTRTEQYF. The gene calls are TRBV29-1 and TRBJ2-7; 8 bases are shared with TRBD2. This CDR3 region has 14 residues. Germline values: CDR1 SQVTM, CDR2 ANQGSEA. The junction had 9 bases not matched to a gene; V was cut back by 2 bases and J by 6 bases.

V is TRBV9 and J is TRBJ1-1; 7 nucleotides align to TRBD1. J gave up 1 base and V 3 bases, and 3 bases lay outside the gene matches. CDR3 size: 14 residues. Germline V CDR1 and CDR2: SGDLS, YYNGEE. CDR3: CASSAHRGNTEAFF. The CDR3 nucleotides are TGTGCCAGCAGCGCTCACAGGGGGAACACTGAAGCTTTCTTT.

Here the CDR3 DNA reads TGTGCCAGCAGCGTAGCTACCAGGGTAAATGAGCAGTTCTTC. Protein: CASSVATRVNEQFF. The chain has TRBV9 and TRBJ2-1; TRBD1 is a possible D gene (5 bases). V lost 0 bases and J 7 bases, leaving 11 bases between the germline ends. This CDR3 region has 14 residues. From germline, CDR1 is SGDLS and CDR2 YYNGEE.

This rearrangement joins TRBV28 to TRBJ2-5; 13 bases map to TRBD2. Germline V CDR1 and CDR2: MDHEN, SYDVKM. This CDR3 is built from 14 residues. V dropped 6 bases and J dropped 11; count of bases not matched to a gene: 9. CDR3 region: CASSWTSGSNEQYF. The CDR3 DNA reads TGTGCCAGCAGCTGGACTAGCGGGAGTAATGAGCAGTACTTC. The entire variable domain, with the rest obtained from reference TRBV28 and TRBJ2-5, is as follows: DVKVTQSSRYLVKRTGEKVFLECVQDMDHENMFWYRQDPGLGLRLIYFSYDVKMKEKGDIPEGYSVSREKKERFSLILESASTNQTSMYLCASSWTSGSNEQYFGPGTRLLVL.

The V gene is TRBV7-2, the J gene TRBJ1-4; 8 bases align to TRBD1. The CDR3 totals 15 residues. V lost 1 base to trimming and J lost 7 bases; unmatched junction nucleotides: 5. Germline values: CDR1 SGHTA, CDR2 FQGNSA. CDR3 amino acids: CASSLGQGYSEKLFF. The DNA for the CDR3 is TGTGCCAGCAGCTTAGGACAGGGGTATAGTGAAAAACTGTTTTTT.

This chain connects TRBV7-2 to TRBJ1-4, with TRBD1 matching over 7 bases. The CDR3 runs to 15 residues. V shed 3 bases and J 4 bases; nucleotides not matched to a gene: 5. CDR1 and CDR2 from the germline V gene are SGHTA and FQGNSA. This chain's CDR3 is CASSLRDSHNEKLFF. The CDR3 nucleotides read TGTGCCAGCAGCTTGAGGGACAGCCATAATGAAAAACTGTTTTTT.

V usage is TRBV19 and J usage is TRBJ2-6; weak D call: TRBD1 (6 bases). This CDR3 has 16 residues. Trimming took 3 bases from V and 0 from J, leaving 9 bases between them. CDR1 LNHDA and CDR2 SQIVND come from the germline V gene (reference sequence). In nucleotides, the CDR3 is TGTGCCAGTAGTATTGAAGGGGGCTCTGGGGCCAACGTCCTGACTTTC. Protein sequence: CASSIEGGSGANVLTF.

This chain links TRBV21-1 with TRBJ2-7; the table's D call, TRBD2, was not checked against the DNA. TRBV21-1 is reported as a pseudogene. The CDR3 is 15 residues long. The CDR3 region is CASSNGTRKSYEQYF. The DNA of the CDR3 is TGTGCCAGCAGCAACGGGACTAGGAAATCCTACGAGCAGTACTTC.

J is TRBJ1-1 and V is TRBV28; TRBD1 matches 7 bases. The V gene end was trimmed by 4 bases and the J gene end by 1 base; junction bases not matched to a gene: 3. The V gene's germline CDR1 is MDHEN and CDR2 SYDVKM. The CDR3 has 14 residues. DNA of the CDR3: TGTGCCAGCAGTTCCCAGGGGGAGAACACTGAAGCTTTCTTT. Protein product: CASSSQGENTEAFF.

The chain employs TRBV19 and TRBJ2-1; 8 bases match TRBD2. This CDR3 region has 16 residues. CDR1 is LNHDA and CDR2 is SQIVND in the germline V gene (reference sequence). The J segment lost 3 bases and the V segment lost 2 bases, leaving 6 bases of the junction unmatched. The CDR3 DNA sequence: TGTGCCAGTAGTATAACTGTCAGCGGGGGCTACAATGAGCAGTTCTTC. Residues: CASSITVSGGYNEQFF. Complete variable domain (other parts from reference TRBV19 and TRBJ2-1): DGGITQSPKYLFRKEGQNVTLSCEQNLNHDAMYWYRQDPGQGLRLIYYSQIVNDFQKGDIAEGYSVSREKKESFPLTVTSAQKNPTAFYLCASSITVSGGYNEQFFGPGTRLTVL.

This clone was seen once. Other nucleotide sequences in the sample specify the same CDR3. The rearrangement uses TRBV18 and TRBJ1-5, with a weak D call TRBD1 (5 bases). The ends were cut back, 3 bases at V and 6 bases at J, with 9 bases in the middle. The germline gives CDR1 KGHSH, CDR2 LQKENI. The CDR3 contains 13 residues. The CDR3 region is CASSPSGFQPQHF. For the CDR3, the DNA is TGTGCCAGCTCACCCTCAGGGTTTCAGCCCCAGCATTTT.